Presented here are 22 T cell receptor beta chains from one specimen sequenced in a study of cytomegalovirus exposure and HLA in healthy donors. Primers for the PCR totalled 60 Vbeta and 13 Jbeta. Here immunoSEQ multiplex PCR was the method, and the copy in TCRdb shows in-frame clones only, minus some. Altogether roughly 100,000 clones are present, roughly 15% being singletons, with the ten largest covering more than 0.65%. Sequencing input: PBMCs. The receptors shown here come from a female donor in good health and CMV-seronegative.

This clone was seen only a few times. The chain couples TRBV4-2 to TRBJ2-3; 7 nucleotides line up with TRBD2. The CDR3 covers 14 residues. Germline CDR1 reads LGHNA; CDR2 reads YNFKEQ. V dropped 2 bases and J dropped 3; count of bases not matched to a gene: 2. CDR3 in DNA: TGTGCCAGCAGCCAACGGGGGGTTACAGATACGCAGTATTTT. Amino acids: CASSQRGVTDTQYF.

CDR3 in amino acids: CSVEWGGQPDTQYF. The DNA for the CDR3 is TGCAGCGTTGAATGGGGGGGCCAACCAGATACGCAGTATTTT. The rearrangement joins TRBV29-1 to TRBJ2-3; the D gene is possibly TRBD2 (7 bases). Deletions cut 2 bases from V and 4 bases from J, with 13 bases between. Per the germline V gene, CDR1 is SQVTM and CDR2 is ANQGSEA. The CDR3 length is 14 residues.

The V gene is TRBV11-3, the J gene TRBJ2-7; D is unresolved. Germline V gene lookup returns CDR1 SGHNT and CDR2 YENEEA. The CDR3 totals 12 residues. The V end lost 0 bases, the J end lost 3 bases, and 3 bases lay between the germline ends. The CDR3: CASSLDLYEQYF. The CDR3 nucleotides read TGTGCCAGCAGCTTAGATCTCTACGAGCAGTACTTC.

This chain links TRBV7-2 with TRBJ1-2; possibly TRBD1 for D (6 bases). This CDR3 is built from 15 residues. The germline V gene has CDR1 SGHTA and CDR2 FQGNSA. V dropped 5 bases and J dropped 6 bases, with 19 bases sitting between them. CDR3 sequence reads: CASSTQRGQSNGYTF. CDR3 in DNA: TGTGCCAGCAGCACCCAACGAGGACAGAGTAATGGCTACACCTTC.

The rearrangement joins TRBV19 to TRBJ2-1, with TRBD2 matching over 13 bases. V gave up 5 bases and J gave up 9 bases; unmatched junction bases: 13. This CDR3 contains 17 residues. Germline V gene sequence: CDR1 LNHDA, CDR2 SQIVND (reference sequence). The CDR3 protein is CASSSARTSGRGGEQFF. The DNA of the CDR3 is TGTGCCAGTAGTTCCGCGCGGACTAGCGGGAGAGGGGGTGAGCAGTTCTTC.

The chain joins TRBV28 to TRBJ1-1; no reliable D call. Between the trimmed V and J ends, which lost 0 bases and 1 base, there was a span of 12 bases. CDR1 and CDR2 (germline): MDHEN, SYDVKM. This CDR3 spans 16 amino acids. The CDR3 reads CASSLWPELANTEAFF. The CDR3 bases are TGTGCCAGCAGTTTATGGCCCGAACTTGCGAACACTGAAGCTTTCTTT.

This clone was seen a handful of times. The germline gene is not matched at one end of the junction; a read error may be the cause. The chain is built from TRBV29-1 and TRBJ2-7; D perhaps matches TRBD2 (5 bases). Germline V gene data show CDR1 as SQVTM and CDR2 as ANQGSEA. CDR3 length: 12 residues. This chain's CDR3 is CSVGGLSYGQYF. Written as DNA, the CDR3 is TGCAGCGTTGGTGGACTCTCTTACGGGCAGTACTTC.

This sequence joins TRBV7-9 and TRBJ1-1; D gene ambiguous. Trimming removed 4 bases from V and 1 base from J, with 10 bases in between. CDR1 is SEHNR and CDR2 is FQNEAQ in the germline V gene (reference sequence). CDR3 size: 14 residues. The CDR3 sequence: CASSYQSGNTEAFF. The CDR3 DNA sequence: TGTGCCAGCAGCTACCAGTCAGGGAACACTGAAGCTTTCTTT.

This sequence joins TRBV7-2 and TRBJ1-1; TRBD1 is a possible D gene (6 bases). The V gene lost 8 bases and the J gene lost 4 bases, with 17 bases spanning the gap. Germline V gene lookup returns CDR1 SGHTA and CDR2 FQGNSA. This CDR3 spans 14 amino acids. The CDR3 nucleotides are TGTGCCAGCGTTCAGGGGCCCCTAGTCACTGAAGCTTTCTTT. Its translation: CASVQGPLVTEAFF.

The chain is built from TRBV7-9 and TRBJ1-2; TRBD1 agrees at 9 bases. There are 17 residues in the CDR3. The V gene's germline CDR1 is SEHNR and CDR2 FQNEAQ (reference sequence). J was trimmed by 5 bases and V by 5 bases; bases with no gene match: 15. The CDR3 spells CASSPKSRDRVGYGYTF. Written as DNA, the CDR3 is TGTGCCAGCAGCCCTAAGTCCCGGGACAGGGTCGGATATGGCTACACCTTC. Drawing the rest from reference TRBV7-9 and TRBJ1-2, the complete variable domain is DTGVSQNPRHKITKRGQNVTFRCDPISEHNRLYWYRQTLGQGPEFLTYFQNEAQLEKSRLLSDRFSAERPKGSFSTLEIQRTEQGDSAMYLCASSPKSRDRVGYGYTFGSGTRLTVV.

The CDR3 coding sequence is TGTGCCAGCAGTTTCCCACCCCCTACGGGGAGCGGGTCCTACGAGCAGTACTTC. As protein: CASSFPPPTGSGSYEQYF. The chain is built from TRBV27 and TRBJ2-7; maybe TRBD2 (6 bases). V was pared by 3 bases and J by 1 base, with 22 bases between. The CDR3 has 18 residues. From germline, CDR1 is MNHEY and CDR2 SMNVEV (reference sequence).

This chain links TRBV29-1 with TRBJ1-1, with TRBD1 matching over 7 bases. The ends lost 4 bases at V and 1 base at J; junction bases unmatched: 6. The CDR3 has 14 residues. Per the germline V gene, CDR1 is SQVTM and CDR2 is ANQGSEA. The DNA for the CDR3 is TGCAGCGTTGGCCGCGGGACAGCGAACACTGAAGCTTTCTTT. It specifies CSVGRGTANTEAFF.

The chain links TRBV6-5 to TRBJ1-1; D possibly corresponds to TRBD1 (5 bases). V lost 6 bases and J 4 bases, leaving 18 bases between the germline ends. Germline CDR1 reads MNHEY; CDR2 reads SVGAGI. The CDR3 loop spans 15 amino acids. CDR3 amino acids: CASRPRAGGATEAFF. The CDR3 nucleotides read TGTGCCAGCAGACCCAGGGCAGGAGGGGCCACTGAAGCTTTCTTT.

This clone was recorded a few times. This rearrangement joins TRBV5-6 to TRBJ2-2; D not resolved. V was pared by 1 base and J by 0 bases, with 7 bases between. CDR3 length: 15 amino acids. Germline V gene data show CDR1 as SGHDT and CDR2 as YYEEEE. The CDR3 DNA reads TGTGCCAGCAGCTTGATTAGAGCGAACACCGGGGAGCTGTTTTTT. Translation: CASSLIRANTGELFF.

This clone was counted a few times. The rearrangement uses TRBV19 and TRBJ2-1; 12 nucleotides agree with TRBD2. The CDR3 loop spans 15 amino acids. Germline V gene lookup returns CDR1 LNHDA and CDR2 SQIVND (reference sequence). V lost 6 bases, J lost 5 bases, and 5 bases stayed unmatched. CDR3 nucleotides: TGTGCCAGTAGCCTGGGACTAGCGGGTAACAATGAGCAGTTCTTC. Protein sequence: CASSLGLAGNNEQFF.

This clone was recorded a few times. V gene TRBV9 combines with J gene TRBJ2-2; 7 bases fit TRBD1. There are 15 residues in the CDR3. CDR1 is SGDLS, CDR2 YYNGEE, per germline. The junction had 2 bases not matched to a gene; V was cut back by 3 bases and J by 0 bases. The CDR3 sequence: CASSATGTNTGELFF. The CDR3 DNA is TGTGCCAGCAGCGCGACAGGGACGAACACCGGGGAGCTGTTTTTT.

This clone was detected only a few times. The rearrangement joins TRBV15 to TRBJ2-7; 9 nucleotides match TRBD1. Germline values: CDR1 LNHNV, CDR2 YYDKDF (reference sequence). The J segment lost 6 bases and the V segment lost 1 base, leaving 10 bases of the junction unmatched. CDR3 length: 16 amino acids. Here the CDR3 DNA reads TGTGCCACCAGCAGAGCACCCGGGACAGGGATCGGCGAGCAGTACTTC. Its translation is CATSRAPGTGIGEQYF. The full variable domain, completed using reference TRBV15 and TRBJ2-7, is DAMVIQNPRYQVTQFGKPVTLSCSQTLNHNVMYWYQQKSSQAPKLLFHYYDKDFNNEADTPDNFQSRRPNTSFCFLDIRSPGLGDTAMYLCATSRAPGTGIGEQYFGPGTRLTVT.

This clone was counted between two and nine times. The chain uses TRBV5-6 and TRBJ1-4; 9 bases match TRBD1. The germline CDR1 and CDR2 sequences are SGHDT and YYEEEE. The CDR3 is 14 residues long. V lost 2 bases, J lost 7 bases, and 3 bases stayed unmatched. The CDR3 DNA is TGTGCCAGCAGCTTCGGACAGGGGAGTGAAAAACTGTTTTTT. Translated: CASSFGQGSEKLFF.

This chain links TRBV18 with TRBJ1-3, with TRBD1 matching over 7 bases. This CDR3 is built from 15 residues. The germline CDR1 and CDR2 sequences are KGHSH and LQKENI. The J segment lost 2 bases and the V segment lost 3 bases, leaving 4 bases of the junction unmatched. The CDR3 DNA is TGTGCCAGCTCACCCAGCAGGGGGGCTGGAAACACCATATATTTT. Amino acids: CASSPSRGAGNTIYF.

The chain carries TRBV9 and TRBJ1-3; D gene ambiguous. CDR1 is SGDLS and CDR2 is YYNGEE in the germline V gene. V was cut by 0 bases and J by 4 bases, with 11 bases left in between. CDR3 length: 15 residues. CDR3 in DNA: TGTGCCAGCAGCGTAGAAGGAGGGCACGGAAACACCATATATTTT. Protein product: CASSVEGGHGNTIYF.

The V call is TRBV7-3, the J call TRBJ1-1, with 7 bases lining up with TRBD1. Germline assignment: CDR1 SGHTA and CDR2 FQGTGA. This CDR3 region has 14 residues. Unmatched junction bases numbered 10, after V lost 2 bases and J lost 10 bases. CDR3 loop: CASSLVGGSGVAFF. CDR3 bases: TGTGCCAGCAGCTTAGTAGGGGGCTCTGGCGTAGCTTTCTTT.

This clone showed up just a few times. The chain combines TRBV6-5 with TRBJ2-7, with 13 bases fitting TRBD2. Germline values: CDR1 MNHEY, CDR2 SVGAGI. CDR3 length: 15 amino acids. The V segment lost 6 bases and the J segment 3 bases; nucleotides outside the gene matches: 5. The DNA of the CDR3 is TGTGCCAGCAGGATACTAGCGGGAGGGAACTACGAGCAGTACTTC. Amino acids: CASRILAGGNYEQYF.